This T cell receptor beta chain comes out of a study of T cell responses to AZD1222 COVID-19 vaccine. Regarding this clone: Antigen: not known.

Sequencing was performed with immunoSEQ multiplex PCR; in TCRdb, only in-frame clones are kept and a portion is missing. The sample carries about 140,000 clones, approximately 90% recorded once. Broader study findings: The reported proportion of spike-specific TCRs targeting unmutated variant regions was nearly half.

The CDR3 length is 14 residues. CDR1 PRHDT and CDR2 FYEKMQ come from the germline V gene (reference sequence). V lost 5 bases to trimming and J lost 1 base, with 11 bases between them. The chain is built from TRBV13 and TRBJ1-1; D remains unclear. The receptor was isolated from an adult who received the AZD1222 COVID-19 vaccine. The sequencing used peripheral blood, collected 28 days after the second AZD1222 dose. For the CDR3, the DNA is TGTGCCAGCAGCCCTGTGGCAGCGAACACTGAAGCTTTCTTT. Its protein is CASSPVAANTEAFF.